This T cell receptor beta chain stems from a study of blood T cell repertoires in COVID-19. About the research overall: Italy, Spain and the United States were the sources of the convalescent and acute COVID-19 samples. In each case, the material was cDNA or gDNA derived from T cells, B-cell-depleted T cells, or PBMCs.

Per the authors' pipeline: Reference gene primer amplification yielded estimated nucleated cell counts. TCRdb keeps only in-frame clones here, not all; method: immunoSEQ multiplex PCR. The V and J calls and clone size come from that table; D and trimming were worked out from the DNA. Of some 120,000 clones in the sample, approximately 80% were seen once. Trimming took off 10 bases at V and 10 bases at J, with 17 bases between the two ends. From germline, CDR1 is ENHRY and CDR2 SYGVKD. CDR3 size: 12 residues. The sequence came from a woman aged 60 to 75 with acute or convalescent COVID-19. This chain links TRBV10-3 with TRBJ2-1; TRBD1 is a possible D gene (5 bases). The sequencing input was peripheral blood. The CDR3 sequence is CATNQQDREQFF. The CDR3 DNA sequence: TGTGCCACTAACCAACAGGATCGCGAGCAGTTCTTC.